The source of this T cell receptor (beta chain) is a study of CD8 T cells in Susac syndrome. Random hexamers were used to reverse transcribe roughly 0.5 to 1 ug of RNA. TCRdb processed the immunoSEQ multiplex PCR reads anew with MiXCR; each CDR3 protein has one entry. This sample carries about 210,000 distinct CDR3 sequences, about 96% of them seen once, and the ten largest clones take 0.095%. The CDR3 sequence is 15 residues long. Germline CDR1 and CDR2: SEHNR and FQNEAQ (reference sequence). J lost 5 bases, V lost 5 bases, and 6 bases had no gene match. V and J are TRBV7-9 and TRBJ1-5; 10 nucleotides match TRBD1. The TCR originated in a human donor with multiple sclerosis. The specimen sequenced was CD4+ T cells from PBMCs. The DNA of the CDR3 is TGTGCCAGCAGCCAGACAGGGGGCGCCGATCAGCCCCAGCATTTT. Translation: CASSQTGGADQPQHF.